The 24 T cell receptor beta chains below were found in one sample sequenced in a study of regulatory T cells in long-lasting Graves disease. This sample's time point: newly diagnosed GD, antithyroid drugs for less than 3 months. Extracted RNA from PBMCs served as the source of the TCR library. Researchers made TCR beta libraries by using iRepertoire HTBI primers and running Arm-PCR on CDR3 regions. TCRdb re-called the multiplex PCR reads through MiXCR, storing one row per CDR3 protein. Among 500,000 or so distinct CDR3 sequences, about 16% were seen once, and the ten largest hold 25%. These sequences were also reported in another study, on T cells in Graves' hyperthyroidism and ophthalmopathy.

The sample here was peripheral blood mononuclear cells (PBMCs), taken at new diagnosis, from a patient treated with antithyroid drugs. The source of these receptors is a woman aged 40-60 years with Graves disease.

This clonotype was counted ten times or more. The chain recombines TRBV11-2 with TRBJ2-1, with D perhaps TRBD1 (5 bases). The V gene's germline CDR1 is SGHAT and CDR2 FQNNGV. This CDR3 has 14 amino acids. Trimming pared 5 bases from V and 1 base from J, leaving 9 bases between. CDR3 sequence (DNA): TGTGCCAGCAGCACTCAGGGATCCTACAATGAGCAGTTCTTC. Translated, it gives CASSTQGSYNEQFF.

The chain has TRBV9 and TRBJ1-1, with D maybe TRBD1 (5 bases). V gave up 3 bases and J gave up 8 bases, with 11 bases separating them. This CDR3 is 12 amino acids long. CDR1 and CDR2 (germline): SGDLS, YYNGEE. The CDR3 loop is CASSAPDKEAFF. CDR3 sequence (DNA): TGTGCCAGCAGCGCCCCGGACAAGGAAGCTTTCTTT.

The rearrangement joins TRBV12-3 or TRBV12-4 to TRBJ2-7; D ambiguous. Trimming cost V 6 bases and J 1 base, with 13 bases left between them. This CDR3 contains 14 residues. CDR3 protein: CASSPNLGSYEQYF. Here the CDR3 DNA reads TGTGCCAGCAGCCCAAACCTGGGGTCCTACGAGCAGTACTTC.

This clonotype has a count of ten or more. This sequence joins TRBV15 and TRBJ2-3; D is unclear. The V gene's germline CDR1 is LNHNV and CDR2 YYDKDF (reference sequence). The CDR3 runs to 14 residues. The V end was cut by 1 base, the J end by 4 bases, with 9 bases between. Written as DNA, the CDR3 is TGTGCCACCAGCAGAGTAGGGCCCTCAGATACGCAGTATTTT. This encodes CATSRVGPSDTQYF.

This clonotype was counted a few times. This chain joins TRBV10-1 and TRBJ2-6; D gene uncertain. The CDR3 is 13 residues long. The V gene's germline CDR1 is WNHNN and CDR2 SYGVQD (reference sequence). The ends were cut back, 3 bases at V and 8 bases at J, with 8 bases in the middle. CDR3 sequence reads: CASSDQPTNVLTF. DNA of the CDR3: TGCGCCAGCAGTGACCAGCCGACCAACGTCCTGACTTTC.

The V gene is TRBV9, the J gene TRBJ2-7; 10 bases line up with TRBD2. The V segment lost 4 bases and the J segment 6 bases; nucleotides outside the gene matches: 10. Germline lookup yields CDR1 SGDLS and CDR2 YYNGEE. The CDR3 extends over 15 amino acids. The CDR3 region has the DNA TGTGCCAGCAGCTCCGGACTAGCGGTTCAAGGCGAGCAGTACTTC. Amino acids: CASSSGLAVQGEQYF.

The rearrangement joins TRBV9 to TRBJ2-7; D is perhaps TRBD2 (6 bases). The germline CDR1 and CDR2 sequences are SGDLS and YYNGEE. This CDR3 spans 14 amino acids. Trimming left V 0 bases short and J 6 bases short, with 13 bases between. CDR3: CASSVEGLLGEQYF. The CDR3 bases are TGTGCCAGCAGCGTAGAGGGACTTCTTGGCGAGCAGTACTTC.

This clonotype has at least ten counts. V usage is TRBV20-1 and J usage is TRBJ2-1; D perhaps matches TRBD2 (5 bases). V gave up 0 bases and J gave up 3 bases, with 15 bases separating them. Per the germline V gene, CDR1 is DFQATT and CDR2 is SNEGSKA (reference sequence). CDR3 length: 16 residues. The CDR3 loop reads CSARDQEAGDYNEQFF. The CDR3 DNA sequence: TGCAGTGCTAGAGATCAGGAGGCAGGAGACTACAATGAGCAGTTCTTC.

This clonotype was counted many times. The chain joins TRBV13 to TRBJ1-1; D call uncertain. Trimming pared 7 bases from V and 5 bases from J, leaving 14 bases between. Germline-derived CDR1 and CDR2 are PRHDT and FYEKMQ (reference sequence). The CDR3 is 13 amino acids. This chain's CDR3 is CASNFYRETEAFF. The CDR3 DNA reads TGTGCCAGCAACTTCTATAGGGAGACTGAAGCTTTCTTT.

This chain links TRBV11-2 with TRBJ2-7; 9 bases map to TRBD2. Trimming removed 1 base from V and 3 bases from J; junction bases left unmatched: 10. The length of the CDR3 is 17 residues. The germline gives CDR1 SGHAT, CDR2 FQNNGV. CDR3 residues: CASSLAVAGAQIYEQYF. The CDR3 DNA reads as TGTGCCAGCAGCTTAGCGGTAGCGGGGGCCCAAATCTACGAGCAGTACTTC.

This clonotype turned up a few times. The chain employs TRBV6-2 or TRBV6-3 and TRBJ1-4; no definite D call. This CDR3 spans 15 amino acids. V was shortened by 0 bases and J by 7 bases, with 12 bases between the two germline ends. The germline V gene encodes CDR1 MNHEY and CDR2 SVGEGT. The CDR3: CASSYSPAKGEKLFF. The DNA for the CDR3 is TGTGCCAGCAGTTACTCGCCCGCCAAGGGTGAAAAACTGTTTTTT.

This clonotype was seen only a few times. This could be a read error, since a much larger clone is one nucleotide away. The chain uses TRBV7-8 and TRBJ1-1; tentatively, D is TRBD1 (6 bases). The CDR3 is 14 amino acids. V was trimmed by 3 bases and J by 3 bases, leaving 11 bases between them. Germline V gene sequence: CDR1 SGHVS, CDR2 FQNEAQ. The CDR3 loop is CASSFRTVDTEAFF. For the CDR3, the DNA is TGTGCCAGCAGCTTTCGGACAGTGGACACTGAAGCTTTCTTT.

Of note for this clonotype: At one end the junction does not follow the germline gene, possibly because of a read error. The gene calls are TRBV27 and TRBJ2-7; TRBD1 agrees at 7 bases. Germline assignment: CDR1 MNHEY and CDR2 SMNVEV (reference sequence). This CDR3 has 13 amino acids. CDR3 region: CASSPWDSHEQHF. CDR3 DNA sequence: TGTGCCAGCAGTCCTTGGGACAGCCACGAGCAGCACTTC.

Many counts were recorded for this clonotype. The CDR3 region is CASSTGQGYGYTF. CDR3 nucleotide sequence: TGTGCCAGCAGTACCGGACAGGGCTATGGCTACACCTTC. This chain joins TRBV7-9 and TRBJ1-2; 8 bases align to TRBD1. Germline V lookup: CDR1 SEHNR, CDR2 FQNEAQ (reference sequence). V shed 6 bases and J 4 bases; nucleotides not matched to a gene: 4. The CDR3 consists of 13 residues.

The table lists this clonotype with many counts. The chain joins TRBV30 to TRBJ2-7; TRBD1 or TRBD2 may be the D gene (5 bases each). Trimming took off 0 bases at V and 4 bases at J, with 10 bases between the two ends. The CDR3 is 13 amino acids. Per the germline V gene, CDR1 is GTSNPN and CDR2 is SVGIG (reference sequence). CDR3 loop: CAWSVQGTYEQYF. CDR3 nucleotide sequence: TGTGCCTGGAGTGTTCAAGGGACGTACGAGCAGTACTTC.

In nucleotides, the CDR3 is TGTGCCAGCAGTTCCCCAGCGGGTTGGGAGGGGAGCTATGGCTACACCTTC. It codes for CASSSPAGWEGSYGYTF. The chain is built from TRBV6-5 and TRBJ1-2; D may be TRBD1 (5 bases). Trimming removed 4 bases at V and 4 bases at J, with 22 bases between. CDR3 length equals 17 residues. Germline V gene data show CDR1 as MNHEY and CDR2 as SVGAGI.

In its sample, this clonotype was seen many times. The chain uses TRBV20-1 and TRBJ1-1; D gene uncertain. Germline values: CDR1 DFQATT, CDR2 SNEGSKA (reference sequence). The CDR3 has 15 residues. The germline V and J ends were trimmed by 1 base and 1 base, with 13 bases remaining between them. CDR3 nucleotides: TGCAGTGCTAGAGGTGTGGAGGGCCAGAACACTGAAGCTTTCTTT. It codes for CSARGVEGQNTEAFF.

V and J are TRBV5-8 and TRBJ2-5; 7 bases map to TRBD1. CDR1 SGHTS and CDR2 YDEGEE come from the germline V gene. The CDR3 runs to 14 residues. V lost 4 bases to trimming and J lost 2 bases; unmatched junction nucleotides: 5. CDR3 region: CASSGGQKQETQYF. The CDR3 nucleotides are TGTGCCAGCAGCGGGGGACAGAAGCAAGAGACCCAGTACTTC. Combining the CDR3 with reference TRBV5-8 and TRBJ2-5 gives the whole variable domain EAGVTQSPTHLIKTRGQQATLRCSPISGHTSVYWYQQALGLGLQFLLWYDEGEERNRGNFPPRFSGRQFPNYSSELNVNALELEDSALYLCASSGGQKQETQYFGPGTRLLVL.

The chain uses TRBV5-6 and TRBJ2-2; possible D gene TRBD2, 5 bases. V shed 1 base and J shed 14 bases, with 36 bases lying between them. Germline V CDR1 and CDR2: SGHDT, YYEEEE. The CDR3 loop spans 20 amino acids. CDR3 region: CASSLSGPPHPGNPPRNLFF. In nucleotides, the CDR3 is TGTGCCAGCAGCTTGTCAGGCCCCCCCCACCCGGGGAATCCCCCAAGAAACCTGTTTTTT.

This clonotype occurred many times. The gene calls are TRBV28 and TRBJ1-5; D is uncertain. Germline V CDR1 and CDR2: MDHEN, SYDVKM. V was cut by 6 bases and J by 10 bases, with 13 bases left in between. CDR3 size: 12 residues. This CDR3 is CASRVDLQPQHF. Written as DNA, the CDR3 is TGTGCCAGCAGAGTAGACCTCCAACCCCAGCATTTT.

This clonotype was seen a handful of times. V and J are TRBV3-1 and TRBJ1-3; 7 positions agree with TRBD1. V trimming: 5 bases; J trimming: 2 bases; junction bases outside the gene matches: 6. This CDR3 region has 15 residues. The germline V gene has CDR1 LGHDT and CDR2 YNNKEL (reference sequence). The CDR3 DNA follows: TGTGCCAGCAGCACGCGGACAGGCGCTGGAAACACCATATATTTT. Translation: CASSTRTGAGNTIYF.

This clonotype was seen repeatedly, ten times or more. The genes are TRBV2 and TRBJ2-5, with 7 nucleotides matching TRBD1. CDR3 size: 11 residues. V dropped 11 bases and J dropped 9; count of bases not matched to a gene: 9. The V gene's germline CDR1 is SNHLY and CDR2 FYNNEI. The CDR3 bases are TGTGCCGACCGGGACAGAGGCGCCCAGTACTTC. Its protein product is CADRDRGAQYF.

This clonotype was recorded a few times. The chain uses TRBV4-1 and TRBJ1-4, with 7 bases matching TRBD1. The CDR3 is 16 residues long. Germline V gene sequence: CDR1 MGHRA, CDR2 YSYEKL. J lost 5 bases, V lost 3 bases, and 9 bases had no gene match. CDR3 bases: TGCGCCAGCAGCCAGGGGGTCGCAGGGGGAAATGAAAAACTGTTTTTT. This encodes CASSQGVAGGNEKLFF.

This clonotype was counted ten times or more. The CDR3 DNA follows: TGCAGTGCTTCCGGAGATGAGCAGTTCTTC. Residues: CSASGDEQFF. The chain recombines TRBV20-1 with TRBJ2-1; unclear D gene. Per germline, CDR1 DFQATT and CDR2 SNEGSKA (reference sequence). This CDR3 has 10 residues. With 5 bases removed from V and 8 bases from J, the gap between germline ends came to 7 bases.